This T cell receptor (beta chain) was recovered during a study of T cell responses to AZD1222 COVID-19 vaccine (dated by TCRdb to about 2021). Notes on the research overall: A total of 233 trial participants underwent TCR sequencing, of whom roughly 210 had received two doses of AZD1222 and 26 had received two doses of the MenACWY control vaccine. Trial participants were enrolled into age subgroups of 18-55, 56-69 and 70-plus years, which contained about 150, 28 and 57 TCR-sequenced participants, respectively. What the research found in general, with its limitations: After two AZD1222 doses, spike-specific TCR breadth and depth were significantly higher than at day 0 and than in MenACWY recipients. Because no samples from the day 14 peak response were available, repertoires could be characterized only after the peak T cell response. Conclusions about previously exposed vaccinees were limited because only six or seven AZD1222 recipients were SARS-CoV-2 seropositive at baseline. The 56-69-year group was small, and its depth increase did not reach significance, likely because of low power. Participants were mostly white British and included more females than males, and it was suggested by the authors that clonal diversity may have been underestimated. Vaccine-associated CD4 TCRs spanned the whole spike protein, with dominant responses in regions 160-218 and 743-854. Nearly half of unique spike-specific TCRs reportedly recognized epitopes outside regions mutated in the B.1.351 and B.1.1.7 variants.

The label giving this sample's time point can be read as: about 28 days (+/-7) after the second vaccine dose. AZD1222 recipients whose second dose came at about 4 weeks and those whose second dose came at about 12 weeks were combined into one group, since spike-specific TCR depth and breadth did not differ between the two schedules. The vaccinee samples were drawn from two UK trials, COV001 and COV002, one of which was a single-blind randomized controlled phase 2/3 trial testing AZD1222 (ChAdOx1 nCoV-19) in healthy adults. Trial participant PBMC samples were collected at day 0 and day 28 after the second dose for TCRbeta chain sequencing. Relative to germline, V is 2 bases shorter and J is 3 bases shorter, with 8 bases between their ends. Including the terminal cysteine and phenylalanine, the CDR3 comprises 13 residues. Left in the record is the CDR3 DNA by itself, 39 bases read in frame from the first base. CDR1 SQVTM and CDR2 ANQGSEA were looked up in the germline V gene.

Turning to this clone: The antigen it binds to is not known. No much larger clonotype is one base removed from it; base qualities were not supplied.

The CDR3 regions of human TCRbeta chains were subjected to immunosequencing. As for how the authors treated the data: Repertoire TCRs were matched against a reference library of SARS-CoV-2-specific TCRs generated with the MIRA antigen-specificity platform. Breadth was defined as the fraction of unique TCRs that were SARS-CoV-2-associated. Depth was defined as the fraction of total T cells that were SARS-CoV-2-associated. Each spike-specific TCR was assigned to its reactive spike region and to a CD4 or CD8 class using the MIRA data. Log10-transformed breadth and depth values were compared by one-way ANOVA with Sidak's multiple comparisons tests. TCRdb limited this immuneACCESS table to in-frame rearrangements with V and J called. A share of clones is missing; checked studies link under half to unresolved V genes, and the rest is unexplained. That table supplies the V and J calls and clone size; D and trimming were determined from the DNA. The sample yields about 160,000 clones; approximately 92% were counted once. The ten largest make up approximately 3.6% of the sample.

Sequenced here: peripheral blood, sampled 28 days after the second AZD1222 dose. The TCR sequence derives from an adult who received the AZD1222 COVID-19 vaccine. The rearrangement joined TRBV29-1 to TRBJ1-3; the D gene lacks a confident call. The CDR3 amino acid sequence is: CSVESGGGNTIYF. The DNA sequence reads TGCAGCGTTGAATCGGGAGGTGGAAACACCATATATTTT.